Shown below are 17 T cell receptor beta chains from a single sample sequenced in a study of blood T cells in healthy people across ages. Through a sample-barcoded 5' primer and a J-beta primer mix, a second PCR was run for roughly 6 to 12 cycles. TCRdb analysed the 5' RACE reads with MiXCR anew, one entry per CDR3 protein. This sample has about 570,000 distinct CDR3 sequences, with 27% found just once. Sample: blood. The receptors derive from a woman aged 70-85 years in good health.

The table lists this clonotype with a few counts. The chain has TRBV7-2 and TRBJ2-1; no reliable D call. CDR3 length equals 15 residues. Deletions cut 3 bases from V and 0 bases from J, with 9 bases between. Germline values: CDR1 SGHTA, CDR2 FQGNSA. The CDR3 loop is CASSFAISSYNEQFF. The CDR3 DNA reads TGTGCCAGCAGCTTCGCCATAAGCTCCTACAATGAGCAGTTCTTC.

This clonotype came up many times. CDR3 in DNA: TGTGCCAGCAGTTTAGACCGTGATCAGCCCCAGCATTTT. This encodes CASSLDRDQPQHF. The V and J genes are TRBV12-3 or TRBV12-4 and TRBJ1-5; D unresolved. CDR3 length: 13 residues. The V end lost 1 base, the J end lost 5 bases, and 6 bases lay between the germline ends.

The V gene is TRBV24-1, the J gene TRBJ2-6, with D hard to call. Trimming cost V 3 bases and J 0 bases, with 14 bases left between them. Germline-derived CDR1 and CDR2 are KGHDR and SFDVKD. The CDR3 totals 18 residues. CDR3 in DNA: TGTGCCACCAGTGATAGAGGTCCCTCTTCCTCTGGGGCCAACGTCCTGACTTTC. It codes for CATSDRGPSSSGANVLTF.

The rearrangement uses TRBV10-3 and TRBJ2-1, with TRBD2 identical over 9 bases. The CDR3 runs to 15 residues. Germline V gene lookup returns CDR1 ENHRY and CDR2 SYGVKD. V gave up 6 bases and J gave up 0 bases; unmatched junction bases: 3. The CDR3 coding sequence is TGTGCCATCAGGAGCGGGGGGAGCTCCTACAATGAGCAGTTCTTC. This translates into CAIRSGGSSYNEQFF.

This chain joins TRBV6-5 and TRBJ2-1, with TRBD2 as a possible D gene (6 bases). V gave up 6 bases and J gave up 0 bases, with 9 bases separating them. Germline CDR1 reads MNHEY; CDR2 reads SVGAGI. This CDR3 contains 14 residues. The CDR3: CASSLAYSYNEQFF. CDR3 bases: TGTGCCAGCAGCCTAGCGTACTCCTACAATGAGCAGTTCTTC.

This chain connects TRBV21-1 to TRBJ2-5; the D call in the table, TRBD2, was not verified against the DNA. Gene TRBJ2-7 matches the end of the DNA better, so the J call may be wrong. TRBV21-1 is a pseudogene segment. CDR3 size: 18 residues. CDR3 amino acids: CASSMGSSLGLLSYEQYF. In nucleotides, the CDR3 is TGTGCCAGCAGCATGGGGTCCTCCTTGGGCCTACTCTCCTACGAGCAGTACTTC.

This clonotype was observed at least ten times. In nucleotides, the CDR3 is TGTGCCAGCAGTTTAGAGCGTAGGGAGACCCAGTACTTC. It is translated as CASSLERRETQYF. V gene TRBV12-3 or TRBV12-4 combines with J gene TRBJ2-5, with no clear D. V lost 1 base, J lost 5 bases, and 8 bases lay in between. CDR3 length: 13 amino acids.

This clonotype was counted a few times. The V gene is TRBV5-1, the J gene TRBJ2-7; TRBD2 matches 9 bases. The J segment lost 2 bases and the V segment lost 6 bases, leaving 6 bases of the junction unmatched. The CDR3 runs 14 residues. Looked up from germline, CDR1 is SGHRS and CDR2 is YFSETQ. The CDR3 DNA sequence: TGCGCCAGCACCCACGGCGGGGGGGCCTACGAGCAGTACTTC. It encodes CASTHGGGAYEQYF.

CDR3 loop: CSARRQSYEQYF. The CDR3 region has the DNA TGCAGTGCTAGAAGACAGTCCTACGAGCAGTACTTC. The chain links TRBV20-1 to TRBJ2-7, with a weak D call TRBD1 (5 bases). This CDR3 is 12 amino acids long. CDR1 DFQATT and CDR2 SNEGSKA come from the germline V gene (reference sequence). Trimming pared 2 bases from V and 1 base from J, leaving 6 bases between.

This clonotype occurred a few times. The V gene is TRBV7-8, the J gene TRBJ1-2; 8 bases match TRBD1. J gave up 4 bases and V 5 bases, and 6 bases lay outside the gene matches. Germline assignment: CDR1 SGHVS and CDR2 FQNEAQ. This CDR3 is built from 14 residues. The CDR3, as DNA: TGTGCCAGCAGCCGACACAGGGGGAGCTATGGCTACACCTTC. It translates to CASSRHRGSYGYTF.

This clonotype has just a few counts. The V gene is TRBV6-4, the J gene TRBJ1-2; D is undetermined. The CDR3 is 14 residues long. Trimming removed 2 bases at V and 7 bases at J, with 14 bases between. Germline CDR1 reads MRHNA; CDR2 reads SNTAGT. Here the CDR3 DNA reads TGTGCCAGCAGTGACGGACCGCCTTTGTTTGGCTACACCTTC. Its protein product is CASSDGPPLFGYTF.

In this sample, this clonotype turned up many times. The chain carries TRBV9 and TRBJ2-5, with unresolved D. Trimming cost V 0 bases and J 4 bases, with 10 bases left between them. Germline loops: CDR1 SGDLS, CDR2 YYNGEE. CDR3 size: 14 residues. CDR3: CASSVDSVGETQYF. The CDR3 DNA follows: TGTGCCAGCAGCGTAGATTCGGTGGGAGAGACCCAGTACTTC.

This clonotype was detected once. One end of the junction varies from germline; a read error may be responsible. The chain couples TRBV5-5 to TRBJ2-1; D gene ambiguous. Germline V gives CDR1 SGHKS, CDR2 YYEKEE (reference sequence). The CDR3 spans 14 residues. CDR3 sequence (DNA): TGTGCCAGCAGCTCCCGTTTGGCTACCGGTGAGCAGTCCTTC. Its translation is CASSSRLATGEQSF.

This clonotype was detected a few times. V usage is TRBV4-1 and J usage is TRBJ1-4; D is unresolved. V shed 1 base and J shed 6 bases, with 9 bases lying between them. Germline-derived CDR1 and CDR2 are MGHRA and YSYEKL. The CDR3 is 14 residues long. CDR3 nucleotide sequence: TGCGCCAGCAGCCAAGCCCCAGGATATGAAAAACTGTTTTTT. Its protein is CASSQAPGYEKLFF.

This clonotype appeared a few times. The DNA for the CDR3 is TGTGCCAGCAGTCCAGGGGAACAGCCCCAGCATTTT. Its translation is CASSPGEQPQHF. The chain is built from TRBV6-2 or TRBV6-3 and TRBJ1-5, with TRBD1 as a possible D gene (6 bases). Between the trimmed V and J ends, which lost 5 bases and 7 bases, there was a span of 9 bases. Germline V CDR1 and CDR2: MNHEY, SVGEGT. The CDR3 sequence is 12 residues long.

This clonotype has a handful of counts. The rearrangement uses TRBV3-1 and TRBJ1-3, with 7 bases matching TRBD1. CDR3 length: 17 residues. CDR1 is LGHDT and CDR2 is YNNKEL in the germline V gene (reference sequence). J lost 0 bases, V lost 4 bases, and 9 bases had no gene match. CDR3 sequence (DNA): TGTGCCAGCAGCCCGCCCCGGCACAGGGGCTCTGGAAACACCATATATTTT. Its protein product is CASSPPRHRGSGNTIYF.

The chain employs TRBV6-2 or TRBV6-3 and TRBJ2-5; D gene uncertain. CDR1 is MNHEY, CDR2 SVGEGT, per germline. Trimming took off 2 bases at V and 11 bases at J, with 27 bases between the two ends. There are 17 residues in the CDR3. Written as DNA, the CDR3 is TGTGCCAGCAGTTACCAGAGGTCCGGGCAGTCCGGATATGAGCAGTACTTC. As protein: CASSYQRSGQSGYEQYF.